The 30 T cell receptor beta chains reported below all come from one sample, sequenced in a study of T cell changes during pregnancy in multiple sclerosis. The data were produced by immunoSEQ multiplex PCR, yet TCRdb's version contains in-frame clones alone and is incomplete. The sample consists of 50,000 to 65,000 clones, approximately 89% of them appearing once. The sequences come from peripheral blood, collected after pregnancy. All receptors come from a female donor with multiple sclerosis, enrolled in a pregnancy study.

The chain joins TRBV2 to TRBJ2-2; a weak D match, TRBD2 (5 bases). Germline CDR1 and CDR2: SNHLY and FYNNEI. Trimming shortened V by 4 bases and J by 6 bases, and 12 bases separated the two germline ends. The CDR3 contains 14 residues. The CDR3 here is CASSAGVTAGELFF. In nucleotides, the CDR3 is TGTGCCAGCAGTGCCGGGGTGACTGCCGGGGAGCTGTTTTTT.

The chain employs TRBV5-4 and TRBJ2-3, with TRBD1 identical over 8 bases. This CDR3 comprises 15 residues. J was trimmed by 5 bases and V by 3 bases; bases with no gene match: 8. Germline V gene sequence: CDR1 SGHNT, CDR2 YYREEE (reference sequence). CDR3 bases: TGTGCCAGCAGCTCCCAGGGGGCCGGAATAGATACGCAGTATTTT. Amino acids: CASSSQGAGIDTQYF.

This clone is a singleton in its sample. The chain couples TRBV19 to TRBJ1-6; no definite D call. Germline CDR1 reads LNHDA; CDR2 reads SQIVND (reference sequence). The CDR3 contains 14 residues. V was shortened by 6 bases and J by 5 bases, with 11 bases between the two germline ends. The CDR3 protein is CASSHYSNNSPLHF. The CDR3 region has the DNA TGTGCCAGTAGCCATTACAGTAATAATTCACCCCTCCACTTT.

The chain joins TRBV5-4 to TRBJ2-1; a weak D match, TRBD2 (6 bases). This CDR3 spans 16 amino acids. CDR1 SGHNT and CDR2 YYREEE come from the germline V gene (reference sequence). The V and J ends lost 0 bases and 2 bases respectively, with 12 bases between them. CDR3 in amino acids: CASSLGVPGAYNEQFF. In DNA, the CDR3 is TGTGCCAGCAGCTTGGGGGTGCCGGGGGCCTACAATGAGCAGTTCTTC.

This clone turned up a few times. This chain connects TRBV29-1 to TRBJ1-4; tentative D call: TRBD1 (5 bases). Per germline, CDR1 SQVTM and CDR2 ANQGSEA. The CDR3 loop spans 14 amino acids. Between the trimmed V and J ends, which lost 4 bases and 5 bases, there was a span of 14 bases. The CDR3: CSVGGGAANEKLFF. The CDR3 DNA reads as TGCAGCGTTGGGGGTGGGGCCGCAAATGAAAAACTGTTTTTT.

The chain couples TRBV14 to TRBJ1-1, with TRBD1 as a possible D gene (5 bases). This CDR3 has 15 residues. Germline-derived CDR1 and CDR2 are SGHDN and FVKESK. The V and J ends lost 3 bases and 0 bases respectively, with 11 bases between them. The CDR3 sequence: CASSHLRVMNTEAFF. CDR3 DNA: TGTGCCAGCAGCCACCTCAGGGTGATGAACACTGAAGCTTTCTTT.

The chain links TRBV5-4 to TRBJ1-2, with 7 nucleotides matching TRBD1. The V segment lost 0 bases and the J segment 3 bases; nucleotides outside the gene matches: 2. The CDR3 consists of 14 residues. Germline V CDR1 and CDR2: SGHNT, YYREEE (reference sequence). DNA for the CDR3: TGTGCCAGCAGCTTGGGAGACAGGGACTATGGCTACACCTTC. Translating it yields CASSLGDRDYGYTF. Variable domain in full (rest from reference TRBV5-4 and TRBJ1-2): ETGVTQSPTHLIKTRGQQVTLRCSSQSGHNTVSWYQQALGQGPQFIFQYYREEENGRGNFPPRFSGLQFPNYSSELNVNALELDDSALYLCASSLGDRDYGYTFGSGTRLTVV.

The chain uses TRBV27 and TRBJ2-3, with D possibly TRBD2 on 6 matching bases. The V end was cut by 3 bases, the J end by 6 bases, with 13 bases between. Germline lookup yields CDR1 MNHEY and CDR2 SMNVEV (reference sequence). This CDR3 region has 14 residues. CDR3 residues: CASSFAGYADTQYF. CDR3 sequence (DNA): TGTGCCAGCAGTTTTGCGGGGTATGCGGATACGCAGTATTTT.

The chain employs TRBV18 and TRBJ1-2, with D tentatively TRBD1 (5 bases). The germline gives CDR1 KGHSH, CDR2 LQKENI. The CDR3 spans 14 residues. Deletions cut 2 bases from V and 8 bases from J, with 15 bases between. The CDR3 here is CASSPSQGHEGYTF. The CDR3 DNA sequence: TGTGCCAGCTCACCATCGCAGGGCCACGAAGGCTACACCTTC.

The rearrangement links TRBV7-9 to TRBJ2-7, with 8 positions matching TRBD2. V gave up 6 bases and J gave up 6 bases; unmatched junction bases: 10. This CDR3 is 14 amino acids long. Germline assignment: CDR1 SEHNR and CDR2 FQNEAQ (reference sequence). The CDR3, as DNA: TGTGCCAGCAGTCCCTCTGGCGGGGGGCGCGAGCAGTACTTC. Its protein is CASSPSGGGREQYF.

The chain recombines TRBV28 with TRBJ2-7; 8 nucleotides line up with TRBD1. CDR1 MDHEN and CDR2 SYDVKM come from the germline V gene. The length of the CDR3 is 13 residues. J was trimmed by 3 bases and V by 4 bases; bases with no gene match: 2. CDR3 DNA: TGTGCCAGCAGTTACGGGACAGGCTACGAGCAGTACTTC. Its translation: CASSYGTGYEQYF.

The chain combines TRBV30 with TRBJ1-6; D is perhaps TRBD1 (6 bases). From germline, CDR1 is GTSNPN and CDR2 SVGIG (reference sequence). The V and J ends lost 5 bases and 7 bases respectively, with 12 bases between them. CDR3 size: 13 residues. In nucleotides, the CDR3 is TGTGCCTGGGCCGGGACAATCAATTCACCCCTCCACTTT. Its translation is CAWAGTINSPLHF.

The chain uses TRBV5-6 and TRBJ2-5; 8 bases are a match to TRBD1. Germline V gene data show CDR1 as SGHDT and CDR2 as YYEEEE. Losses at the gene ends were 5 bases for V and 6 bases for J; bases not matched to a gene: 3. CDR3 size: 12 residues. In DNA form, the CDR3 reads TGTGCCAGCAGTTGGGACAGGAAGACCCAGTACTTC. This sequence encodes CASSWDRKTQYF.

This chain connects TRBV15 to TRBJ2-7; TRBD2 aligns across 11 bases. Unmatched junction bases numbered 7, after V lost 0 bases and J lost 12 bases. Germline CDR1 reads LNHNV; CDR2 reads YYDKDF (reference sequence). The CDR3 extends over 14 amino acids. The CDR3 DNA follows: TGTGCCACCAGCAGAGATCAGACTAGCGGGGCGAGGTACTTC. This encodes CATSRDQTSGARYF.

The CDR3 sequence is CASSLVGGYEQYF. The CDR3 coding sequence is TGTGCCAGCAGCTTAGTTGGGGGGTATGAGCAGTACTTC. The genes are TRBV11-2 and TRBJ2-7, with D tentatively TRBD2 (6 bases). The germline V and J ends were trimmed by 1 base and 7 bases, with 11 bases remaining between them. Germline V CDR1 and CDR2: SGHAT, FQNNGV. The CDR3 totals 13 residues.

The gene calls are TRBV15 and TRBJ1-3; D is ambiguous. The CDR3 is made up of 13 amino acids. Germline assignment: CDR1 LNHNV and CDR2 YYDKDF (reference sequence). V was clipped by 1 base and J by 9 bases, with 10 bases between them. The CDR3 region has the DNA TGTGCCACCAGCAGAGGAGGGTATGCCACCATATATTTT. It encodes CATSRGGYATIYF.

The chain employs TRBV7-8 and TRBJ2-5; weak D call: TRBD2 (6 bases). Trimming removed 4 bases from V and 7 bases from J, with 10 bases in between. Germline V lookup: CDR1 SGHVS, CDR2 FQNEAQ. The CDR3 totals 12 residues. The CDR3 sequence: CASSSQEGTQYF. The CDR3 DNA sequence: TGTGCCAGCAGCTCACAGGAGGGGACCCAGTACTTC.

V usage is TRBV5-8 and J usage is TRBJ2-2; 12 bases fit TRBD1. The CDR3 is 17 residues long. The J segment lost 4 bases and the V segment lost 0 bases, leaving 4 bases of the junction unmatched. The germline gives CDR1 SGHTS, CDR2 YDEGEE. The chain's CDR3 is CASSLDGTGGPTGELFF. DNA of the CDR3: TGTGCCAGCAGCTTGGATGGGACAGGGGGCCCCACCGGGGAGCTGTTTTTT.

CDR3 nucleotide sequence: TGTGCCATCAGTGAGCCTCATTTAGCGGGGGGGCAAGAGACCCAGTACTTC. Amino acid sequence: CAISEPHLAGGQETQYF. The chain joins TRBV10-3 to TRBJ2-5; 11 bases align to TRBD2. CDR3 length: 17 residues. J gave up 2 bases and V 2 bases, and 7 bases lay outside the gene matches. In germline, CDR1 is ENHRY, CDR2 SYGVKD.

CDR3 sequence (DNA): TGTGCCAGCAGACTCCAGCGGAACACCGGGGAGCTGTTTTTT. Amino acids: CASRLQRNTGELFF. This rearrangement joins TRBV27 to TRBJ2-2; D is ambiguous. Trimming cost V 6 bases and J 1 base, with 9 bases left between them. The CDR3 is made up of 14 amino acids. CDR1 is MNHEY, CDR2 SMNVEV, per germline (reference sequence).

The CDR3 bases are TGTGCCAGCAGTATACAGGTGAACACTGAAGCTTTCTTT. This gives the protein CASSIQVNTEAFF. The gene calls are TRBV25-1 and TRBJ1-1; a weak D match, TRBD1 (5 bases). V was pared by 5 bases and J by 0 bases, with 7 bases between. The CDR3 length is 13 residues. Per germline, CDR1 MGHDK and CDR2 SYGVNS.

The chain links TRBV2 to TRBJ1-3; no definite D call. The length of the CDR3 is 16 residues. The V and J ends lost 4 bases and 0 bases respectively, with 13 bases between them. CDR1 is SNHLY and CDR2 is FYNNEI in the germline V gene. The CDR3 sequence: CASSAIPVRSGNTIYF. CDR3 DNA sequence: TGTGCCAGCAGTGCTATTCCGGTCCGCTCTGGAAACACCATATATTTT.

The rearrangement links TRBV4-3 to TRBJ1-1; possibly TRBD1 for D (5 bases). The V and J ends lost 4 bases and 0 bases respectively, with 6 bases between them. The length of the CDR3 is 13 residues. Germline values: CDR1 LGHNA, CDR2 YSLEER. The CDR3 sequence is CASSPTVNTEAFF. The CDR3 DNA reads TGCGCCAGCAGCCCGACAGTGAACACTGAAGCTTTCTTT.

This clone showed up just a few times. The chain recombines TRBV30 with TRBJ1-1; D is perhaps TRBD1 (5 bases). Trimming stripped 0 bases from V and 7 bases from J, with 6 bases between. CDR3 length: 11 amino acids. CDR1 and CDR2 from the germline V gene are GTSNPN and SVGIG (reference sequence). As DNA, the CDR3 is TGTGCCTGGAGTGTAGGGGTTGAAGCTTTCTTT. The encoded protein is CAWSVGVEAFF.

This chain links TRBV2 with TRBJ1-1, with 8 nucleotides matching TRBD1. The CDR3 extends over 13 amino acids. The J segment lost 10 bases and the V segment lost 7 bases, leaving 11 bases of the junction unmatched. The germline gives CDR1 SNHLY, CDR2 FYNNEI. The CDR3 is CASTRTGTVGAFF. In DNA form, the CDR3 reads TGTGCCAGCACCCGGACAGGGACGGTGGGAGCTTTCTTT.

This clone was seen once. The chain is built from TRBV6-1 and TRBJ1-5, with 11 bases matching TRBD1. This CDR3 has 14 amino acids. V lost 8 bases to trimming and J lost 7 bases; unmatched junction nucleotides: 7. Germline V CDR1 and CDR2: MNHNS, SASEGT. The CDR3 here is CASAGQGALQPQHF. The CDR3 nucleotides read TGTGCCAGCGCCGGACAGGGGGCATTACAGCCCCAGCATTTT.

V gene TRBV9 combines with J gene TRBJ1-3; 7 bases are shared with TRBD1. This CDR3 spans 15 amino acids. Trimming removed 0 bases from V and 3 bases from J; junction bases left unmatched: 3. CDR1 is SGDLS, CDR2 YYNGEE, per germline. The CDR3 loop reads CASSVDRGNGNTIYF. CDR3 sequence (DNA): TGTGCCAGCAGCGTAGACAGGGGAAATGGAAACACCATATATTTT. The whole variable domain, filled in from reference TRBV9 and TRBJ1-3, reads DSGVTQTPKHLITATGQRVTLRCSPRSGDLSVYWYQQSLDQGLQFLIQYYNGEERAKGNILERFSAQQFPDLHSELNLSSLELGDSALYFCASSVDRGNGNTIYFGEGSWLTVV.

Here the CDR3 reads CASSQGYREDYGYTF. The CDR3 nucleotides read TGCGCCAGCAGCCAAGGCTACAGGGAAGACTATGGCTACACCTTC. The V and J genes are TRBV4-1 and TRBJ1-2; the D gene is possibly TRBD1 (6 bases). V lost 1 base, J lost 3 bases, and 12 bases lay in between. Per germline, CDR1 MGHRA and CDR2 YSYEKL. This CDR3 is built from 15 residues.

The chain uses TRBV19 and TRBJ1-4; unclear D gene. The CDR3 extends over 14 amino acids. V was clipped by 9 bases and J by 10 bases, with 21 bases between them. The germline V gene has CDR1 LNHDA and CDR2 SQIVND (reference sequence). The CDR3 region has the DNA TGTGCCAGCCGGAGGGCCGGCCCTTCCTCAAAACTGTTTTTT. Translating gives CASRRAGPSSKLFF.

The CDR3, as DNA: TGTGCCACCAGCAGAGATTGGACAGGGAGGGAAAAACTGTTTTTT. Translated: CATSRDWTGREKLFF. This rearrangement joins TRBV15 to TRBJ1-4; 8 bases are shared with TRBD1. Germline V gene sequence: CDR1 LNHNV, CDR2 YYDKDF (reference sequence). The CDR3 extends over 15 amino acids. The trim removed 0 bases at V and 8 bases at J, leaving 5 bases unmatched.